The following is a TCR beta chain sequence with its context. Its antigen remains unidentified. This sample is drawn from a study of CD8 T cells in ankylosing spondylitis. Study conclusions and caveats: The study looked at matched synovial fluid samples from ankylosing spondylitis patients. Disease-linked clones were reported to be significantly enriched there. Made up of eight highly homologous variants, a TCR beta motif appeared characteristic of ankylosing spondylitis blood.

The length of the CDR3 is 14 residues. Germline trimming cut 6 bases from V and 3 bases from J; bases unmatched to any gene: 3. CDR1 MNHNS and CDR2 SASEGT come from the germline V gene. 5'-RACE, quantitative and with molecular barcodes, yielded the TCR beta libraries. TCRdb re-called the 5' RACE reads with MiXCR, one entry per CDR3 protein. Among around 150,000 distinct CDR3 sequences listed, around 7.9% were seen once. The V gene is TRBV6-1, the J gene TRBJ1-2; 11 bases align to TRBD1. Sequencing was carried out using blood, either unsorted or a sorted T cell fraction (not recorded which). This receptor was taken from a female donor with ankylosing spondylitis or in good health (not recorded which). The CDR3 DNA is TGTGCCAGCAGACGGACAGGGGGCGACTATGGCTACACCTTC. This encodes CASRRTGGDYGYTF.